The 9 T cell receptor beta chains in this list originate from one sample, sequenced in a study of control samples from healthy donors and cancer patients. Method: immunoSEQ multiplex PCR; TCRdb's copy keeps in-frame clones and lacks some. The sample yields 180,000 or so clones, 91% seen once. The sample was blood. These receptors originate from a woman in her twenties or thirties in good health.

On this clone itself: At one of its ends the junction is not consistent with the germline gene, which may arise from a read error. The V gene is TRBV4-2, the J gene TRBJ2-1; TRBD2 agrees at 9 bases. The CDR3 contains 15 residues. Germline CDR1 is LGHNA and CDR2 is YNFKEQ. DNA of the CDR3: TGTGCCAGCAGCGAAGAGCGGGAGGTCTACAATGAGCAGTTCTTC. Its protein product is CASSEEREVYNEQFF.

The chain has TRBV10-1 and TRBJ1-2, with D uncertain. Germline V CDR1 and CDR2: WNHNN, SYGVQD (reference sequence). The CDR3 is 13 residues long. Between the trimmed V and J ends, which lost 3 bases and 2 bases, there was a span of 7 bases. DNA of the CDR3: TGCGCCAGCAGTGAAAACGGAAACTATGGCTACACCTTC. Its translation is CASSENGNYGYTF.

CDR3 sequence (DNA): TGCGCCAGCAGCTTGGCCGCGGGTATCTATGGCTACACCTTC. This gives the protein CASSLAAGIYGYTF. The V call is TRBV5-1, the J call TRBJ1-2; D gene uncertain. Trimming took 0 bases from V and 4 from J, leaving 10 bases between them. This CDR3 region has 14 residues. Germline CDR1 and CDR2: SGHRS and YFSETQ.

The chain couples TRBV5-1 to TRBJ1-1; D uncertain. Germline assignment: CDR1 SGHRS and CDR2 YFSETQ. The CDR3 is 11 amino acids. V was clipped by 2 bases and J by 3 bases, with 2 bases between them. As DNA, the CDR3 is TGCGCCAGCAGCTTAGACACTGAAGCTTTCTTT. This encodes CASSLDTEAFF.

This chain uses TRBV9 with TRBJ2-1; 12 bases map to TRBD2. The CDR3 contains 17 residues. CDR1 is SGDLS, CDR2 YYNGEE, per germline. The trim removed 4 bases at V and 4 bases at J, leaving 9 bases unmatched. The DNA for the CDR3 is TGTGCCAGCAGCCCCCGACTAGCGGGAGACACTTACAATGAGCAGTTCTTC. It is translated as CASSPRLAGDTYNEQFF.

For the CDR3, the DNA is TGCGCCAGCAGTGAGTCGGGGACAGGGTCATCACCCCTCCACTTT. It specifies CASSESGTGSSPLHF. V and J are TRBV10-1 and TRBJ1-6; 9 bases agree with TRBD1. The CDR3 runs to 15 residues. The germline gives CDR1 WNHNN, CDR2 SYGVQD (reference sequence). J lost 10 bases, V lost 0 bases, and 4 bases had no gene match.

The chain recombines TRBV7-8 with TRBJ2-7; TRBD2 agrees at 7 bases. The CDR3 contains 16 residues. V dropped 1 base and J dropped 0; count of bases not matched to a gene: 6. Germline CDR1 reads SGHVS; CDR2 reads FQNEAQ. The CDR3 loop reads CASSLEEAGTSYEQYF. CDR3 in DNA: TGTGCCAGCAGCTTAGAAGAAGCGGGGACCTCCTACGAGCAGTACTTC.

This chain connects TRBV3-1 (or the pseudogene TRBV3-2) to TRBJ2-5, with 7 bases identical to TRBD1. The V segment lost 1 base and the J segment 0 bases; nucleotides outside the gene matches: 5. The CDR3 is made up of 16 amino acids. Germline CDR1 LGHDT, CDR2 YNNKEL (reference sequence). DNA of the CDR3: TGTGCCAGCAGCCAAGGGGAGACAGGGAACCAAGAGACCCAGTACTTC. It is translated as CASSQGETGNQETQYF.

V is TRBV7-9 and J is TRBJ1-3, with TRBD1 identical over 8 bases. Germline-derived CDR1 and CDR2 are SEHNR and FQNEAQ (reference sequence). This CDR3 comprises 16 residues. V shed 4 bases, J shed 3 bases, and the junction held 8 bases outside the gene matches. CDR3 bases: TGTGCCAGCAGCTACCCCGGGACAGGCGTTGGAAACACCATATATTTT. It encodes CASSYPGTGVGNTIYF. Full variable domain (rest looked up from reference TRBV7-9 and TRBJ1-3): DTGVSQNPRHKITKRGQNVTFRCDPISEHNRLYWYRQTLGQGPEFLTYFQNEAQLEKSRLLSDRFSAERPKGSFSTLEIQRTEQGDSAMYLCASSYPGTGVGNTIYFGEGSWLTVV.